This T cell receptor beta chain was retrieved from a study of shared clonotypes between healthy human individuals. Overall study: Those who served as donors were a couple of women and a few men between the ages of 18 and 49. Study conclusions and caveats: Compared with memory subsets, naive subsets generally had larger estimated richness. A few donors shared around 5.1% of their naive CD4 clonotypes.

As regards this clone: The antigen remains unidentified.

This table comes from immunoSEQ multiplex PCR, and its TCRdb copy is limited to in-frame clones, with some not included. Of about 2.4 million clones listed, roughly 93% are singletons. V lost 2 bases, J lost 8 bases, and 8 bases stayed unmatched. Per the germline V gene, CDR1 is MDHEN and CDR2 is SYDVKM. The CDR3 is made up of 14 amino acids. Adults of Caucasian background living in Nashville, Tennessee made up all donors. The chain combines TRBV28 with TRBJ2-7; 8 bases are shared with TRBD1. The TCR originated in a young man in good health. Some clones in this sample may be carry-over from other donors' samples. What was sequenced was naive CD4+ T cells from PBMCs. Described subset: CD45RA+ positively selected. CDR3 DNA: TGTGCCAGCAGTTTACCGGCAGGGGGCGGCAAGCAGTACTTC. Translating gives CASSLPAGGGKQYF.